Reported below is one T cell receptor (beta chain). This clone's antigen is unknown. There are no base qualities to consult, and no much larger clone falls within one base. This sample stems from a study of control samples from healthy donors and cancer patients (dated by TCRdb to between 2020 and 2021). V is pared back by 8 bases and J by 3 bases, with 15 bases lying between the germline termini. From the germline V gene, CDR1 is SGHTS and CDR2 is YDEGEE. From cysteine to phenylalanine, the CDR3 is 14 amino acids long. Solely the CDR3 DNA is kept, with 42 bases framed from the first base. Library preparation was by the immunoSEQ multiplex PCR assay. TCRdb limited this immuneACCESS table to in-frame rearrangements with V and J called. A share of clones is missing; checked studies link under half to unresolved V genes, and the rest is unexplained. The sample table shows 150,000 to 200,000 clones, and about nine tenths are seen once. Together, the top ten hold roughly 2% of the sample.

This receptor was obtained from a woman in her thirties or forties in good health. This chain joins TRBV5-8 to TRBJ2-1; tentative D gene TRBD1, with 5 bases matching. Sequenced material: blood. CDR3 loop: CASRNYRRYNEQFF. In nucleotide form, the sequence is TGTGCCAGTAGAAACTACAGGCGCTACAATGAGCAGTTCTTC.